This T cell receptor beta chain comes out of a study of blood T cells in healthy people across ages. Overall study results and limits: TCR beta diversity, measured per million T cells, fell in a roughly linear way with age. Because donor CMV status was unknown, expanded clonotype changes were possibly confounded.

Germline V gives CDR1 LGHNA, CDR2 YSLEER. The CDR3 covers 20 residues. Trimming pared 1 base from V and 3 bases from J, leaving 28 bases between. Then a second PCR, running roughly 6 to 11 cycles, was carried out with a sample-barcoded 5' primer and a J-beta primer mix. MiXCR, applied by TCRdb to the 5' RACE reads, yields one record per CDR3 protein. This table has 1,500,000 or so distinct CDR3 sequences, approximately 39% appearing once. Comments on this clonotype: What it recognizes is unknown.

In terms of origin and age, donors were healthy Caucasian individuals from Russia aged about 6 to 90. This receptor was identified in a woman aged 18-35 years in good health. The rearrangement uses TRBV4-3 and TRBJ2-7; possibly TRBD1 for D (6 bases). Sequences were obtained from blood. CDR3 residues: CASSQALSFRGQTSHYEQYF. CDR3 DNA sequence: TGCGCCAGCAGCCAAGCCTTGTCTTTCAGAGGACAGACCTCCCACTACGAGCAGTACTTC.